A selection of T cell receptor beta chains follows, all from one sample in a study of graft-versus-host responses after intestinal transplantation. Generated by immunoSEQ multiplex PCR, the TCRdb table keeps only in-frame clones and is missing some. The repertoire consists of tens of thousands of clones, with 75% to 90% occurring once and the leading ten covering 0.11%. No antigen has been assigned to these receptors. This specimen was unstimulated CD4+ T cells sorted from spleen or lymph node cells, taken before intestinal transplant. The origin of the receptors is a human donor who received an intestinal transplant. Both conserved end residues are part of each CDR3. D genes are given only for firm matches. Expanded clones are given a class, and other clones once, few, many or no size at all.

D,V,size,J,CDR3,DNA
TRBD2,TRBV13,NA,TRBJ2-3,CASSLRRLAGTDTQYF,TGTGCCAGCAGTCTCAGGAGACTAGCGGGCACAGATACGCAGTATTTT
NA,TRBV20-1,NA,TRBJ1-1,CSARRDTEAFF,TGCAGTGCTAGGCGAGATACTGAAGCTTTCTTT
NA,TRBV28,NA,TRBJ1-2,CATREGRNGYTF,TGTGCCACCAGGGAGGGAAGGAATGGCTACACCTTC
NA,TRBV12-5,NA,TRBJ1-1,CASGPRDREAFF,TGTGCTAGTGGTCCCCGCGACAGGGAAGCTTTCTTT
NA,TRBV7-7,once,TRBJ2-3,CASSSGAFSTDTQYF,TGTGCTAGCAGCTCAGGGGCCTTTAGCACAGATACGCAGTATTTT
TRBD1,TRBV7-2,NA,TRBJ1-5,CASGDRAGQPQHF,TGTGCCAGCGGAGACAGGGCCGGTCAGCCCCAGCATTTT
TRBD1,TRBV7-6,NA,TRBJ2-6,CASSTRDSGLSSGANVLTF,TGTGCCAGCAGCACTCGGGACAGCGGTTTATCTTCCGGGGCCAACGTCCTGACTTTC
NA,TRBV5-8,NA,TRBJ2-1,CASSLEQDEQFF,TGTGCCAGCAGCTTGGAGCAGGATGAGCAGTTCTTC
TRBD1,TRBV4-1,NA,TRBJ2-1,CASSYQGASYNEQFF,TGCGCCAGCAGCTACCAGGGGGCATCCTACAATGAGCAGTTCTTC
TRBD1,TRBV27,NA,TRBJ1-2,CASRQGQSYGYTF,TGTGCCAGCAGACAGGGACAGTCCTATGGCTACACCTTC
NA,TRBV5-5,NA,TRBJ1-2,CASSFQTHLNYGYTF,TGTGCCAGCAGCTTCCAGACTCACCTTAACTATGGCTACACCTTC
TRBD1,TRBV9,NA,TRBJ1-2,CASSASGGVGYTF,TGTGCCAGCAGCGCGTCAGGGGGCGTAGGCTACACCTTC
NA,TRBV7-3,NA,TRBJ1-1,CASSLIRAIQQTEAFF,TGTGCCAGCAGCTTAATCAGGGCCATCCAGCAGACTGAAGCTTTCTTT
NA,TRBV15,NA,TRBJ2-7,CATSRDRGRGIPYEQYF,TGTGCCACCAGCAGAGATCGTGGCAGGGGAATTCCCTACGAGCAGTACTTC
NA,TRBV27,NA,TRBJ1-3,CASSPLTYTSGNTIYF,TGTGCCAGCAGTCCCCTGACTTACACCTCTGGAAACACCATATATTTT
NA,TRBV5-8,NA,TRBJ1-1,CASSLSRGAEAFF,TGTGCCAGCAGCTTGTCTCGGGGGGCTGAAGCTTTCTTT
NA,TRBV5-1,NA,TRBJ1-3,CASSSGLTVSGNTIYF,TGCGCCAGCAGCTCGGGACTCACAGTCTCTGGAAACACCATATATTTT
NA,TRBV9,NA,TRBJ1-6,CASSPTDTGLSNSPLHF,TGTGCCAGCAGCCCGACCGATACGGGACTGTCAAATTCACCCCTCCACTTT
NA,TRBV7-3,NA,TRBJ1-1,CASSRTGDTEAFF,TGTGCCAGCAGCCGAACGGGGGACACTGAAGCTTTCTTT
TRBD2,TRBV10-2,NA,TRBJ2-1,CASRLRDYYNEQFF,TGCGCCAGCAGATTACGGGACTACTACAATGAGCAGTTCTTC
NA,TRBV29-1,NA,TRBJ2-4,CSVEEAAGGRNIQYF,TGCAGCGTTGAAGAAGCGGCAGGGGGGCGAAACATTCAGTACTTC
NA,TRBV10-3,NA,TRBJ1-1,CAISELAGTEAFF,TGTGCCATCAGTGAATTAGCGGGGACTGAAGCTTTCTTT